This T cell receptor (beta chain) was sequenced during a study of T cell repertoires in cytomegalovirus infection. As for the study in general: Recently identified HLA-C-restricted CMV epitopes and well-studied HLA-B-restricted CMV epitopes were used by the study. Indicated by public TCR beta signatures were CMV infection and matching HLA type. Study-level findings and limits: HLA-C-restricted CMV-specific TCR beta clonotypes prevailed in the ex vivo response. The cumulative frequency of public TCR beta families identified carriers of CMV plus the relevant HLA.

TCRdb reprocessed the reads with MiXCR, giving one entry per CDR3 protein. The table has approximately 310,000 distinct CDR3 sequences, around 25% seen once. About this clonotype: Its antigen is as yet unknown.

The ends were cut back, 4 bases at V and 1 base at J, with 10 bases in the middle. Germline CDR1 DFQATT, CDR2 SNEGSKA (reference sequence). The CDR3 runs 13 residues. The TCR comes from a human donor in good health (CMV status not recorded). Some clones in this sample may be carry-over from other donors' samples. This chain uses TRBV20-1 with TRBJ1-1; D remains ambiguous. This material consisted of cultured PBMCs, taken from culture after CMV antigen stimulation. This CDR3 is CSATLRRNTEAFF. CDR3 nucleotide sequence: TGCAGTGCTACCTTAAGAAGGAACACTGAAGCTTTCTTT.